A single sample gave rise to the 27 T cell receptor beta chains below, sequenced in a study of T cell responses to AZD1222 COVID-19 vaccine. Only in-frame clones appear in the TCRdb table, and some are missing; sequencing was by immunoSEQ multiplex PCR. The sample includes some 130,000 clones, approximately 93% of them seen just once. The sequencing here drew on peripheral blood, taken on day 0 of AZD1222 vaccination. The receptor source for this set is an adult in good health.

This chain uses TRBV6-5 with TRBJ1-1, with TRBD1 identical over 11 bases. The CDR3 runs to 15 residues. Germline CDR1 is MNHEY and CDR2 is SVGAGI. J lost 6 bases, V lost 0 bases, and 3 bases had no gene match. CDR3 bases: TGTGCCAGCAGTTACTCGCGGGACAGGGGGGCTGAAGCTTTCTTT. Translation gives CASSYSRDRGAEAFF.

This clone was seen a handful of times. The CDR3 spells CASSSQTGSNSPLHF. CDR3 nucleotide sequence: TGCGCCAGCAGCTCGCAGACAGGGAGTAATTCACCCCTCCACTTT. The rearrangement uses TRBV5-1 and TRBJ1-6, with TRBD1 matching 7 bases. The CDR3 extends over 15 amino acids. Per the germline V gene, CDR1 is SGHRS and CDR2 is YFSETQ. V shed 3 bases and J 6 bases; nucleotides not matched to a gene: 6. Supplemented by reference TRBV5-1 and TRBJ1-6, the full variable domain reads KAGVTQTPRYLIKTRGQQVTLSCSPISGHRSVSWYQQTPGQGLQFLFEYFSETQRNKGNFPGRFSGRQFSNSRSEMNVSTLELGDSALYLCASSSQTGSNSPLHFGNGTRLTVT.

This chain connects TRBV3-1 (or the pseudogene TRBV3-2) to TRBJ2-2, with 7 bases aligning to TRBD1. V lost 0 bases and J lost 4; bases outside the gene matches: 8. The CDR3 totals 17 residues. Germline CDR1 is LGHDT and CDR2 is YNNKEL (reference sequence). The CDR3 region has the DNA TGTGCCAGCAGCCAAGAGACAGGGTTAGGGACCACCGGGGAGCTGTTTTTT. The encoded protein is CASSQETGLGTTGELFF.

This chain joins TRBV5-6 and TRBJ1-6; 7 positions agree with TRBD1. The V gene end was trimmed by 5 bases and the J gene end by 8 bases; junction bases not matched to a gene: 10. Germline CDR1 reads SGHDT; CDR2 reads YYEEEE. CDR3 length: 15 residues. This chain's CDR3 is CASSLDDRDDSPLHF. CDR3 nucleotide sequence: TGTGCCAGCAGTCTGGACGACAGGGATGATTCACCCCTCCACTTT.

The genes are TRBV28 and TRBJ1-1; a possible D gene is TRBD1 (6 bases). This CDR3 has 15 amino acids. The germline CDR1 and CDR2 sequences are MDHEN and SYDVKM. V lost 5 bases to trimming and J lost 2 bases, with 15 bases between them. CDR3 bases: TGTGCCAGCAGTCAGATCGGGACATCAAACACTGAAGCTTTCTTT. Translating it yields CASSQIGTSNTEAFF. The complete variable domain, with remaining parts taken from reference TRBV28 and TRBJ1-1, reads DVKVTQSSRYLVKRTGEKVFLECVQDMDHENMFWYRQDPGLGLRLIYFSYDVKMKEKGDIPEGYSVSREKKERFSLILESASTNQTSMYLCASSQIGTSNTEAFFGQGTRLTVV.

The chain joins TRBV11-2 to TRBJ2-1; 8 nucleotides align to TRBD2. CDR3 length equals 15 residues. The V and J ends lost 4 bases and 7 bases, in that order; junction bases with no gene match: 9. Germline CDR1 is SGHAT and CDR2 is FQNNGV. The CDR3 spells CASSSAGTSLNEQFF. CDR3 in DNA: TGTGCCAGCAGCTCCGCCGGGACTAGTTTGAATGAGCAGTTCTTC.

The rearrangement uses TRBV11-2 and TRBJ2-5; D gene uncertain. The length of the CDR3 is 13 residues. The ends were cut back, 3 bases at V and 4 bases at J, with 9 bases in the middle. CDR1 is SGHAT, CDR2 FQNNGV, per germline. The CDR3 here is CASSFWVLETQYF. In DNA form, the CDR3 reads TGTGCCAGCAGCTTCTGGGTTTTAGAGACCCAGTACTTC. The full variable domain, in which reference TRBV11-2 and TRBJ2-5 provide the parts outside the CDR3, is EAGVAQSPRYKIIEKRQSVAFWCNPISGHATLYWYQQILGQGPKLLIQFQNNGVVDDSQLPKDRFSAERLKGVDSTLKIQPAKLEDSAVYLCASSFWVLETQYFGPGTRLLVL.

The rearrangement joins TRBV29-1 to TRBJ2-2; maybe TRBD2 (5 bases). Germline V gene lookup returns CDR1 SQVTM and CDR2 ANQGSEA. Trimming shortened V by 5 bases and J by 7 bases, and 8 bases separated the two germline ends. CDR3 size: 11 residues. The CDR3 loop is CSVHGDGELFF. The CDR3 nucleotides read TGCAGCGTTCACGGGGACGGGGAGCTGTTTTTT.

The genes are TRBV3-1 (or the pseudogene TRBV3-2) and TRBJ2-2; 7 bases are a match to TRBD1. The length of the CDR3 is 17 residues. With 0 bases clipped from V and 3 bases from J, the junction kept 7 bases outside the gene matches. Germline lookup yields CDR1 LGHDT and CDR2 YNNKEL (reference sequence). CDR3 protein: CASSQEGGEGHTGELFF. The DNA for the CDR3 is TGTGCCAGCAGCCAAGAAGGGGGCGAGGGGCACACCGGGGAGCTGTTTTTT.

In this sample, this clone turned up once. J is TRBJ1-4 and V is TRBV2; D ambiguous. The germline V gene has CDR1 SNHLY and CDR2 FYNNEI. V was trimmed by 6 bases and J by 4 bases, leaving 15 bases between them. The CDR3 runs to 15 residues. This CDR3 is CASRSIQGYNEKLFF. The CDR3 DNA reads TGTGCCAGCAGATCCATTCAAGGATATAATGAAAAACTGTTTTTT.

The chain carries TRBV28 and TRBJ1-1; D gene ambiguous. With 8 bases removed from V and 0 bases from J, the gap between germline ends came to 7 bases. The germline CDR1 and CDR2 sequences are MDHEN and SYDVKM. The CDR3 runs to 12 residues. CDR3 amino acids: CASLTLNTEAFF. The DNA of the CDR3 is TGTGCCAGCCTGACACTGAACACTGAAGCTTTCTTT.

This clone was detected a few times. The chain recombines TRBV14 with TRBJ1-2; 7 positions agree with TRBD1. The J segment lost 3 bases and the V segment lost 10 bases, leaving 8 bases of the junction unmatched. The CDR3 spans 13 residues. The germline V gene has CDR1 SGHDN and CDR2 FVKESK. As DNA, the CDR3 is TGTGCCAACCCGAGAGGGGGCGACTATGGCTACACCTTC. Residues: CANPRGGDYGYTF.

This sequence joins TRBV9 and TRBJ2-1; weak D call: TRBD2 (5 bases). Germline V gene lookup returns CDR1 SGDLS and CDR2 YYNGEE. CDR3 length equals 16 residues. V lost 3 bases, J lost 3 bases, and 16 bases lay in between. CDR3 in amino acids: CASSANTGSGYNEQFF. The CDR3 DNA follows: TGTGCCAGCAGCGCCAACACGGGGAGCGGCTACAATGAGCAGTTCTTC.

CDR3 region: CASSLDRGLDEQYF. The CDR3 coding sequence is TGCGCCAGCAGCTTGGACCGGGGGCTCGACGAGCAGTACTTC. This rearrangement joins TRBV5-1 to TRBJ2-7; D may match TRBD1 or TRBD2 (6 bases each). Per the germline V gene, CDR1 is SGHRS and CDR2 is YFSETQ. Trimming took 0 bases from V and 5 from J, leaving 12 bases between them. The CDR3 consists of 14 residues. The full variable domain, with the rest looked up from reference TRBV5-1 and TRBJ2-7, is KAGVTQTPRYLIKTRGQQVTLSCSPISGHRSVSWYQQTPGQGLQFLFEYFSETQRNKGNFPGRFSGRQFSNSRSEMNVSTLELGDSALYLCASSLDRGLDEQYFGPGTRLTVT.

This rearrangement joins TRBV5-1 to TRBJ2-3; 7 positions match TRBD2. V lost 2 bases, J lost 8 bases, and 11 bases stayed unmatched. The CDR3 totals 15 residues. Per germline, CDR1 SGHRS and CDR2 YFSETQ. In nucleotides, the CDR3 is TGCGCCAGCAGCTTCGTCGCGCGGGAGATTGGTACGCAGTATTTT. It codes for CASSFVAREIGTQYF.

The chain employs TRBV5-8 and TRBJ2-2, with D perhaps matching TRBD2 (5 bases). The germline V and J ends were trimmed by 6 bases and 6 bases, with 9 bases remaining between them. CDR3 length: 12 amino acids. From germline, CDR1 is SGHTS and CDR2 YDEGEE. The CDR3 bases are TGTGCCAGCACTGTGGAGGCCGGGGAGCTGTTTTTT. Protein product: CASTVEAGELFF.

The rearrangement uses TRBV2 and TRBJ1-6; TRBD1 is a possible D gene (5 bases). The ends were cut back, 6 bases at V and 7 bases at J, with 16 bases in the middle. The CDR3 length is 15 residues. From germline, CDR1 is SNHLY and CDR2 FYNNEI. The CDR3 loop reads CASRPVIRDNSPLHF. The DNA of the CDR3 is TGTGCCAGCAGACCGGTAATTCGGGACAATTCACCCCTCCACTTT.

The chain carries TRBV7-8 and TRBJ2-7, with D possibly TRBD2 on 5 matching bases. The CDR3 runs 15 residues. V lost 1 base and J 3 bases, leaving 13 bases between the germline ends. The germline V gene encodes CDR1 SGHVS and CDR2 FQNEAQ. This CDR3 is CASSLVNGGFYEQYF. Here the CDR3 DNA reads TGTGCCAGCAGCTTAGTTAACGGAGGATTCTACGAGCAGTACTTC.

The chain carries TRBV5-1 and TRBJ1-1, with TRBD1 identical over 7 bases. V lost 6 bases, J lost 10 bases, and 15 bases stayed unmatched. From germline, CDR1 is SGHRS and CDR2 YFSETQ. The CDR3 sequence is 14 residues long. The CDR3 protein is CASIIYRGSSAAFF. The CDR3 DNA reads as TGCGCCAGCATAATATACAGGGGTTCGTCTGCAGCTTTCTTT. The full variable domain, rest sourced from reference TRBV5-1 and TRBJ1-1, is KAGVTQTPRYLIKTRGQQVTLSCSPISGHRSVSWYQQTPGQGLQFLFEYFSETQRNKGNFPGRFSGRQFSNSRSEMNVSTLELGDSALYLCASIIYRGSSAAFFGQGTRLTVV.

The rearrangement uses TRBV12-3 or TRBV12-4 and TRBJ1-2; D possibly corresponds to TRBD1 (5 bases). Trimming took off 2 bases at V and 2 bases at J, with 6 bases between the two ends. The CDR3 totals 13 residues. This CDR3 reads CASSLYRNYGYTF. Written as DNA, the CDR3 is TGTGCCAGCAGTTTATACAGGAACTATGGCTACACCTTC.

In this sample, this clone turned up once. The J gene is TRBJ1-4, the V gene TRBV11-2, with TRBD1 matching 7 bases. The CDR3 has 17 residues. CDR1 and CDR2 (germline): SGHAT, FQNNGV. J gave up 3 bases and V 5 bases, and 12 bases lay outside the gene matches. CDR3 in DNA: TGTGCCAGCAGCCCTCGGGACAGATACTTTGCTAATGAAAAACTGTTTTTT. Amino acids: CASSPRDRYFANEKLFF.

This chain links TRBV30 with TRBJ1-1; D remains ambiguous. Germline V gene data show CDR1 as GTSNPN and CDR2 as SVGIG (reference sequence). The CDR3 contains 14 residues. V was pared by 0 bases and J by 1 base, with 9 bases between. CDR3 loop: CAWSVPGTNTEAFF. The CDR3 DNA reads as TGTGCCTGGAGTGTACCGGGTACGAACACTGAAGCTTTCTTT.

The chain joins TRBV19 to TRBJ2-1; TRBD2 matches at 10 bases. This CDR3 is built from 14 residues. Germline V gene data show CDR1 as LNHDA and CDR2 as SQIVND (reference sequence). With V trimmed by 3 bases and J by 12 bases, 8 bases remained unmatched. CDR3 protein: CASSITSGTFWQFF. The CDR3 region has the DNA TGTGCCAGTAGTATCACTAGCGGGACCTTCTGGCAGTTCTTC.

The chain recombines TRBV2 with TRBJ1-4; TRBD1 matches at 9 bases. Germline-derived CDR1 and CDR2 are SNHLY and FYNNEI. J gave up 6 bases and V 6 bases, and 5 bases lay outside the gene matches. The CDR3 has 14 amino acids. CDR3: CASSRDRADEKLFF. Written as DNA, the CDR3 is TGTGCCAGCAGCAGGGACAGGGCGGATGAAAAACTGTTTTTT.

The J gene is TRBJ2-5, the V gene TRBV9, with TRBD2 matching 11 bases. Trimming took 1 base from V and 3 from J; bases not matched to a gene: 2. The CDR3 spans 15 residues. CDR1 SGDLS and CDR2 YYNGEE come from the germline V gene. The CDR3 here is CASSVSGLAEETQYF. The CDR3 nucleotides read TGTGCCAGCAGCGTATCGGGACTAGCGGAAGAGACCCAGTACTTC.

J is TRBJ1-2 and V is TRBV6-6; 8 bases are a match to TRBD1. CDR1 and CDR2 (germline): MNHNY, SVGAGI (reference sequence). J was trimmed by 8 bases and V by 4 bases; bases with no gene match: 9. The CDR3 totals 14 residues. In DNA, the CDR3 is TGTGCCAGCAGTTCCCGACAGGGGCGGATGGGCTACACCTTC. This sequence encodes CASSSRQGRMGYTF.

The chain combines TRBV10-3 with TRBJ2-7; 10 bases line up with TRBD2. Trimming cost V 6 bases and J 6 bases; bases outside gene matches: 2. The CDR3 loop spans 12 amino acids. CDR1 is ENHRY, CDR2 SYGVKD, per germline. For the CDR3, the DNA is TGTGCCATCAGGGTAGCGGGAGGCGAGCAGTACTTC. Its protein product is CAIRVAGGEQYF.